Below, one T cell receptor (beta chain) is given with its context. Other DNA sequences in this specimen translate into the identical CDR3. The sample belongs to a study of blood T cell repertoires in COVID-19. Study context: Whether acute or convalescent, the COVID-19 samples came from the United States, Italy and Spain. PBMCs, B-cell-depleted T cells, or T cells provided the cDNA or gDNA that made up the material.

Sequenced by immunoSEQ multiplex PCR; TCRdb stores in-frame clones only, minus some. This table holds more than 100,000 clones, over 60% found once. The source material was peripheral blood. The source of this sequence is a woman older than 75 with acute or convalescent COVID-19.

The CDR3 DNA reads TGTGCCAGCTCACCGGAGACAGGAGGTGGCTACACCTTC. Encoded protein: CASSPETGGGYTF. The chain carries TRBV18 and TRBJ1-2; a possible D gene is TRBD1 (6 bases). CDR1 and CDR2 from the germline V gene are KGHSH and LQKENI. Trimming took 3 bases from V and 7 from J, leaving 12 bases between them. CDR3 length: 13 amino acids.